A few counts support the clone carrying this T cell receptor beta chain. The use of a sample-barcoded 5' primer and a J-beta primer mix characterized a second PCR of 7 to 11 cycles. A single record per CDR3 protein comes from TCRdb applying MiXCR to the 5' RACE reads. This sample carries a few hundred thousand distinct CDR3 sequences, about 29% of them seen once, and the ten largest clones take approximately 3.3%. The sample originates from a study of blood T cells in healthy people across ages. Whole-study context: Capture by template switching was about one barcoded beta molecule per two T cells.

Trimming took 5 bases from V and 1 from J, leaving 18 bases between them. Germline CDR1 is MNHEY and CDR2 is SMNVEV (reference sequence). The CDR3 length is 16 residues. These records were also assigned to another study, of T cells of mothers and their children. That publication notes: There were over 8.5 million TCR beta CDR3 reads from each mother and 2.5 million to 3.5 million from each child. Thymic selection molds TCR recombination products alike in related and unrelated pairs. Persistent microchimeric T cell clones were not found at ~100 per million sensitivity.

The chain links TRBV27 to TRBJ2-7, with a possible D match to TRBD2 (6 bases). The clonotype comes from a boy aged 2 to 10 in good health. Sequencing used blood. CDR3 loop: CASSPVGVGTSYEQYF. DNA for the CDR3: TGTGCCAGCAGTCCAGTAGGAGTAGGGACTTCCTACGAGCAGTACTTC.